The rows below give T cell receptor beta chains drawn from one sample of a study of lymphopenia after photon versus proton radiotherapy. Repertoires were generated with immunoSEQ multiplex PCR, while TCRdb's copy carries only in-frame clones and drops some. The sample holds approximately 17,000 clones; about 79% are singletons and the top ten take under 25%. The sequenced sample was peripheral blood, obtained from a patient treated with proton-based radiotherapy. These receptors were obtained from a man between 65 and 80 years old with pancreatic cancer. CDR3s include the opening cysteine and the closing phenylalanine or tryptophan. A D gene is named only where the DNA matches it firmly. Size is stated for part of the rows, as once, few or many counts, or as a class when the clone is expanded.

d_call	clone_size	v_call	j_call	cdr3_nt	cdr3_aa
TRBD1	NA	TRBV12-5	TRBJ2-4	TGTGCTAGTGGGCCTGGACAGGGAAACATTCAGTACTTC	CASGPGQGNIQYF
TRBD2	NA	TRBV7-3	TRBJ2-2	TGTGCCAGCAGCTCCCTGGGAGCGGGAGTAAAGACCGGGGAGCTGTTTTTT	CASSSLGAGVKTGELFF
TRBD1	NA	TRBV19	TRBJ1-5	TGTGCCAGTAGTTGGACAGGTGGCCAGCCCCAGCATTTT	CASSWTGGQPQHF
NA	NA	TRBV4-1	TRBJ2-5	TGCGCCAGCAGCCAAGGGTGGGCCGGAGAGACCCAGTACTTC	CASSQGWAGETQYF
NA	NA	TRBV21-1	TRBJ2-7	TGTGCCAGCAGCAAAGTGGAACTAGCGTGGCCCTACGAGCAGTACTTC	CASSKVELAWPYEQYF
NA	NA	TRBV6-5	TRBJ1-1	TGTGCCAGCATGGTCCCTGGCACTGAAGCTTTCTTT	CASMVPGTEAFF
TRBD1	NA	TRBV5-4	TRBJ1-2	TGTGCCAGCAGCCGAGACCGACAGGGACGGGCAAACTATGGCTACACCTTC	CASSRDRQGRANYGYTF
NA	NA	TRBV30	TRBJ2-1	TGTGCCTGGAGATTGAAGAGCCGATCCTACAATGAGCAGTTCTTC	CAWRLKSRSYNEQFF
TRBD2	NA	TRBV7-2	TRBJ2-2	TGTGCCAGCAGAAAGGGAGGGGTGAACACCGGGGAGCTGTTTTTT	CASRKGGVNTGELFF
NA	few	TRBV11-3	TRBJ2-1	TGTGCCAGCAGCTTAGGAATTGGGGGGAGCTCCTACAATGAGCAGTTCTTC	CASSLGIGGSSYNEQFF
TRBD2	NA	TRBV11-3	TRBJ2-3	TGTGCCAGCAGCTTCCCGGGACTAGCGGGAGGGACAGATACGCAGTATTTT	CASSFPGLAGGTDTQYF
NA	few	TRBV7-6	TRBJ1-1	TGTGCCAGCAGACTACAGGGTAACACTGAAGCTTTCTTT	CASRLQGNTEAFF
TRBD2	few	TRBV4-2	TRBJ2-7	TGTGCCAGCAGCCAAGACTCGCTAGCGGGATCGTACGAGCAGTACTTC	CASSQDSLAGSYEQYF
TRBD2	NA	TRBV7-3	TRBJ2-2	TGTGCCAGCAGCCGGGGGGGGGCCCCCACCGGGGAGCTGTTTTTT	CASSRGGAPTGELFF
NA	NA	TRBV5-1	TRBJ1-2	TGCGCCAGCAGCTTCGGACAGTCCTATGGCTACACCTTC	CASSFGQSYGYTF
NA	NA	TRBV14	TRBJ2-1	TGTGCCAGCAGCCGACGACTAATGGATGGTGAGCAGTTCTTC	CASSRRLMDGEQFF
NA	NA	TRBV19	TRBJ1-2	TGTGCCAGTAGTTTCGGGGCGCGGGGCTACACCTTC	CASSFGARGYTF
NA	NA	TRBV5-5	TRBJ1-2	TGTGCCAGCAGCGAAGCCCCCCTTGGACGGCTCCTAGGTGGCTACACCTTC	CASSEAPLGRLLGGYTF
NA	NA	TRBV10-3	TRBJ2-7	TGTGCCATCAGTGTGGGGGTATCTGGCGAGCAGTACTTC	CAISVGVSGEQYF
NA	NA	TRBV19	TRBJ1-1	TGTGCCAGTAGTATCCGGTACGGAGCTTTCTTT	CASSIRYGAFF
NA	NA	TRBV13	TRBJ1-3	TGTGCCAGCAGCTCCCAAAACCCCTACAGCAGCTCTGGAAACACCATATATTTT	CASSSQNPYSSSGNTIYF
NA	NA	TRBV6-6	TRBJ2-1	TGTGCCAGCAAGGTCCGCGCGTCCTCCTACAATGAGCAGTTCTTC	CASKVRASSYNEQFF
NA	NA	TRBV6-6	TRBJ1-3	TGTGCCAGCAGTCGGGGAATGAACGGAAACACCATATATTTT	CASSRGMNGNTIYF
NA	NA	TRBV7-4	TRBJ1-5	TGTGCCAGCAGCTTACCCCACTACAGGGGCAATCAGCCCCAGCATTTT	CASSLPHYRGNQPQHF
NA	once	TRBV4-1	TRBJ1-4	TGCGCCAGCAGCCAAGCCACGGGGACGGCTAATGAAAAACTGTTTTTT	CASSQATGTANEKLFF
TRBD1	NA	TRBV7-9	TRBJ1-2	TGTGCCAGCAGCCTGAAGTCGGGACAGCGATTAAATAACTATGGCTACACCTTC	CASSLKSGQRLNNYGYTF
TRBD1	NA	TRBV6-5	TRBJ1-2	TGTGCCAGCAGTTACGAGGGGGCCTATGGCTACACCTTC	CASSYEGAYGYTF
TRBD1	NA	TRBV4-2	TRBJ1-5	TGTGCCAGCAGCCAAGATTCGAACGACAGGGGGCTCGGTCAGCCCCAGCATTTT	CASSQDSNDRGLGQPQHF
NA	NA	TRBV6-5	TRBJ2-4	TGTGCCAGCAGTTTGGGCAGAGAAAACATTCAGTACTTC	CASSLGRENIQYF
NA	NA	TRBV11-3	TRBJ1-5	TGTGCCAGCAGCTTAGATCACAATCAGCCCCAGCATTTT	CASSLDHNQPQHF
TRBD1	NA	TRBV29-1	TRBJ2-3	TGCAGCGTTGATAGGGGGCGAGATACGCAGTATTTT	CSVDRGRDTQYF
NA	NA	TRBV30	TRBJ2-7	TGTGCCTGGAGTGATCCCAGGACCTCCTACGAGCAGTACTTC	CAWSDPRTSYEQYF
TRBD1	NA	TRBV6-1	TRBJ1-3	TGTGCCAGCAGTGACCCTCCGGGACAGAAATACTCTGGAAACACCATATATTTT	CASSDPPGQKYSGNTIYF
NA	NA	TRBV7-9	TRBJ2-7	TGTGCCAGCAGCTTAGCGGTAGCCAGCTACGAGCAGTACTTC	CASSLAVASYEQYF
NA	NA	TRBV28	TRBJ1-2	TGTGCCAGCACTGTACAGGGCGCTTTGGGCTATGGCTACACCTTC	CASTVQGALGYGYTF
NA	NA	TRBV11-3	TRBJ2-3	TGTGCCAGCAGCTTAGTTGGGGGCTTAACGGATACGCAGTATTTT	CASSLVGGLTDTQYF
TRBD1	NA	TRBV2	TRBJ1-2	TGTGCCAGCAGTGCGGCCGGGACAGGGATTAGCTATGGCTACACCTTC	CASSAAGTGISYGYTF
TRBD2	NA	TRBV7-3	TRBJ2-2	TGTGCCAGCAGCCTACTAGCGGGGGAGGCCGGGGAGCTGTTTTTT	CASSLLAGEAGELFF
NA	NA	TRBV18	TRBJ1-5	TGTGCCAGCTCACCGACCCGCGATCAGCCCCAGCATTTT	CASSPTRDQPQHF
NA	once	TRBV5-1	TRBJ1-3	TGCGCCAGCAGCTTGGGACAAAACGCTGGAAACACCATATATTTT	CASSLGQNAGNTIYF
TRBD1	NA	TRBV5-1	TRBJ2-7	TGCGCCAGCAGCTTAATGGGACAGGGGGCCCACGAGCAGTACTTC	CASSLMGQGAHEQYF
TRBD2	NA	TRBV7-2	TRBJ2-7	TGTGCCAGCAGCTTAGCGGCGGGAGGGCCCCACGAGCAGTACTTC	CASSLAAGGPHEQYF